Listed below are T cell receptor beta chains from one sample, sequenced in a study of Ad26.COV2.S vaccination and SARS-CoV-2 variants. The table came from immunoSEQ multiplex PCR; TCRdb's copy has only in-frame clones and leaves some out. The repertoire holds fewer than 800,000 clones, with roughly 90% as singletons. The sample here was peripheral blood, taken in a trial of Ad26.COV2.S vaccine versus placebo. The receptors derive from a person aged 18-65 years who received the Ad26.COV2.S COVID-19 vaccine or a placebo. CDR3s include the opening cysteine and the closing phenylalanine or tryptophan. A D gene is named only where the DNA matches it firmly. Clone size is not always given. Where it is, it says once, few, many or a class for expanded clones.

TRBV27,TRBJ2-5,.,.,TGTGCCAGCAGCCTCAGAGGCCTGGGAAAAGAGACCCAGTACTTC,CASSLRGLGKETQYF
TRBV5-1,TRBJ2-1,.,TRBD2,TGCGCCAGCAGCCCAGGGTACCCCAGACTAGCGGGCCATGAGCAGTTCTTC,CASSPGYPRLAGHEQFF
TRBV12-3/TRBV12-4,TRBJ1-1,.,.,TGTGCCAGCAGCAAGATTCGGAACACTGAAGCTTTCTTT,CASSKIRNTEAFF
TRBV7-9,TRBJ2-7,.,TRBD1,TGTGCCAGCAGCACCACGGGACAGCCCTACGAGCAGTACTTC,CASSTTGQPYEQYF
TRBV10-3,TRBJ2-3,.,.,TGTGCCATCAGTGAGCGCTCTATGGTGGCAGATACGCAGTATTTT,CAISERSMVADTQYF
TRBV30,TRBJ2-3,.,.,TGTGCCTGCACTGGGGCCCCCGGAGGAGGGAGGTTGTCAGATACGCAGTATTTT,CACTGAPGGGRLSDTQYF
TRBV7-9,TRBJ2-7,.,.,TGTGCCAGCAGCTTGGGGGAGCAGTACTTC,CASSLGEQYF
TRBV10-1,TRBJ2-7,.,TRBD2,TGCGCCAGCAGTGATACTAGCGAAGAATACGAGCAGTACTTC,CASSDTSEEYEQYF
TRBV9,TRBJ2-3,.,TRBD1,TGTGCCAGCAGCGTAACAGGGGGCGCGGGAGATACGCAGTATTTT,CASSVTGGAGDTQYF
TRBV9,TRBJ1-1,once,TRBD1,TGTGCCAGCAGCGCGGGACAGGGGGTGGGCACTGAAGCTTTCTTT,CASSAGQGVGTEAFF
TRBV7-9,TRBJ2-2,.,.,TGTGCCAGCAGCTCCTCGAACACCGGGGAGCTGTTTTTT,CASSSSNTGELFF
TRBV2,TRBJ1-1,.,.,TGTGCCAGCAGCGTTGGATACACTGAAGCTTTCTTT,CASSVGYTEAFF
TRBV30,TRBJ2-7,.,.,TGTGCCTGGAGCACAGGAGGCAGGGGCTCCTACGAGCAGTACTTC,CAWSTGGRGSYEQYF
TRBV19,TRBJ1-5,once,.,TGTGCCAGTAGTCCCTTAGACAGATCCTTCAATCAGCCCCAGCATTTT,CASSPLDRSFNQPQHF
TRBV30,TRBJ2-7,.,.,TGTGCCTGGAGTGGTGCAGGGCGCGAGCAGTACTTC,CAWSGAGREQYF
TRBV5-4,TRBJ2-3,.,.,TGTGCCAGCAGCTTGAGGCAGGACAACACAGATACGCAGTATTTT,CASSLRQDNTDTQYF
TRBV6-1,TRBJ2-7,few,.,TGTGCCAGCAGGGAGGACAGCTCCTACGAGCAGTACTTC,CASREDSSYEQYF
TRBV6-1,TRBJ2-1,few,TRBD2,TGTGCCAGCAGTGAAGGGTCCGGGGGGGCGATCGATGAGCAGTTCTTC,CASSEGSGGAIDEQFF